The 5 T cell receptor beta chains presented below share a single source sample, sequenced in a study of CD8+CD57+ T cells in acquired aplastic anemia. Before being chosen for sequencing, patients had shown CD8+CD57+ cell expansion by flow cytometry. Genomic DNA was employed as the template in profiling TCR beta VDJ and CDR3. One entry per CDR3 protein results from TCRdb running MiXCR on the reads. The sample carries 150,000 or so distinct CDR3 sequences, roughly half recorded once. The material sequenced was sorted CD4+, CD8+, or CD8+CD57+ T cells (not recorded which) from PBMCs. Receptor source: a human donor with aplastic anemia.

There are many counts of this clonotype. The V call is TRBV12-3 or TRBV12-4, the J call TRBJ1-4; 8 bases are shared with TRBD1. This CDR3 region has 15 residues. The J segment lost 7 bases and the V segment lost 6 bases, leaving 10 bases of the junction unmatched. CDR3 sequence (DNA): TGTGCCAGCAGCGAAGGGGCAGGGGGCTTTGAAAAACTGTTTTTT. It is translated as CASSEGAGGFEKLFF.

This clonotype came up many times. This chain joins TRBV20-1 and TRBJ2-7; D not certain. CDR3 length: 14 amino acids. CDR1 DFQATT and CDR2 SNEGSKA come from the germline V gene (reference sequence). The V and J ends lost 4 bases and 2 bases respectively, with 15 bases between them. The CDR3 reads CSAIYPGRPYEQYF. The CDR3, as DNA: TGCAGTGCTATATACCCGGGCCGTCCCTACGAGCAGTACTTC.

With respect to this clonotype: Since no conserved phenylalanine or tryptophan closes the CDR3, a read error is the likely cause. DNA of the CDR3: TGTGCCAGCAGCTTAGGAGGGGGCTTTACGCGGGGCTACACCTCC. Residues: CASSLGGGFTRGYTS. The genes are TRBV7-2 and TRBJ1-2, with 7 bases fitting TRBD1. The length of the CDR3 is 15 residues. The germline CDR1 and CDR2 sequences are SGHTA and FQGNSA. V lost 1 base to trimming and J lost 8 bases; unmatched junction nucleotides: 10.

This clonotype came up many times. J is TRBJ1-1 and V is TRBV10-3; 9 bases align to TRBD1. From germline, CDR1 is ENHRY and CDR2 SYGVKD. V shed 4 bases and J 1 base; nucleotides not matched to a gene: 4. The CDR3 totals 15 residues. The CDR3 reads CAISGPGQGNTEAFF. The CDR3 DNA reads TGTGCCATCAGTGGTCCGGGACAGGGGAACACTGAAGCTTTCTTT.

V gene TRBV6-2 or TRBV6-3 combines with J gene TRBJ1-1; possibly TRBD1 for D (5 bases). Germline CDR1 and CDR2: MNHEY and SVGEGT. This CDR3 contains 18 residues. Deletions cut 2 bases from V and 0 bases from J, with 19 bases between. The CDR3: CASSYLVPGRLMNTEAFF. Written as DNA, the CDR3 is TGTGCCAGCAGTTACCTCGTCCCGGGACGGTTGATGAACACTGAAGCTTTCTTT.